The clone carrying this TCR beta chain was seen a few times. Under the authors' procedure: For nucleated cells, counts were estimated from reference gene primer amplification. Sequencing was performed with immunoSEQ multiplex PCR; in TCRdb, only in-frame clones are kept and a portion is missing. The V and J calls and the clone size are those of that table, but D and trimming were determined from the DNA. The table shows more than 350,000 clones, with more than 75% occurring only once. This entry is derived from a study of blood T cell repertoires in COVID-19. Overall study: The samples span acute and convalescent COVID-19 from the United States, Italy and Spain. Nucleic acid was either cDNA or gDNA, and it came from T cells, B-cell-depleted T cells, or PBMCs.

Seattle's cohort entered during active infection and was followed longitudinally. This CDR3 region has 13 residues. V was trimmed by 9 bases and J by 7 bases, leaving 16 bases between them. The J gene is TRBJ1-5, the V gene TRBV12-3 or TRBV12-4; D is perhaps TRBD1 (6 bases). The origin of this receptor is a woman aged 30 to 39 with COVID-19, enrolled during active disease. The sequencing sample was made of peripheral blood. This CDR3 is CASGGGSGQPQHF. The CDR3 DNA is TGTGCCAGTGGGGGCGGGTCTGGGCAGCCCCAGCATTTT.